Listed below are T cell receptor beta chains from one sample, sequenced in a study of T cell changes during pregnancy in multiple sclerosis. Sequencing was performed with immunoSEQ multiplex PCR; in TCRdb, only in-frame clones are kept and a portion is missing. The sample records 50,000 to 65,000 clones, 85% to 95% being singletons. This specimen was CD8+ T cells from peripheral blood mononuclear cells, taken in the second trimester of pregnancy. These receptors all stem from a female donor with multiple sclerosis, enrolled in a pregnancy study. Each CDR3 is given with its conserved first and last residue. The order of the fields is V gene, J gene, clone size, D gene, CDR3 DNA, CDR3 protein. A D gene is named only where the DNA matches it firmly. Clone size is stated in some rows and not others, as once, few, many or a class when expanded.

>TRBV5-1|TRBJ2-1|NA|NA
TGCGCCAGCAGGAGCTCCTACAATGAGCAGTTCTTC
CASRSSYNEQFF
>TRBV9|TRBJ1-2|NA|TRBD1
TGTGCCAGCAGCGTAGCGTTTTTGGGACAGGGGGTAGGCTACACCTTC
CASSVAFLGQGVGYTF
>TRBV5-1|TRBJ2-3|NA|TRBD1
TGCGCCAGCAGCCACCTTCCGGGACAGGGGCGCACAGATACGCAGTATTTT
CASSHLPGQGRTDTQYF
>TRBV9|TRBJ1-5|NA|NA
TGTGCCAGCAGCGTAGACGGAGATAGCAATCAGCCCCAGCATTTT
CASSVDGDSNQPQHF
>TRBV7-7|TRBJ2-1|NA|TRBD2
TGTGCCAGCAGCCCAGGGACTAGCGGGAGAGACAATGAGCAGTTCTTC
CASSPGTSGRDNEQFF
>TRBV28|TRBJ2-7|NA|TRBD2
TGTGCCAGCAGAAAAATAGCGGGAGAGAACCACGAGCAGTACTTC
CASRKIAGENHEQYF
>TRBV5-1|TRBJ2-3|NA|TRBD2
TGCGCCAGCAGCTCAACTAGCGGGAGGCCAGATACGCAGTATTTT
CASSSTSGRPDTQYF
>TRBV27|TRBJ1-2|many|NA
TGTGCCAGCAGGGCGGGGGCTAACTATGGCTACACCTTC
CASRAGANYGYTF
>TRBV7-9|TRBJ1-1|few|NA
TGTGCCAGCAGCCTAGGCGACTCCGAAGCTTTCTTT
CASSLGDSEAFF
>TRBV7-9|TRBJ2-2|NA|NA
TGTGCCAGCAGCCCTTTGATTGCAGGGGACACCGGGGAGCTGTTTTTT
CASSPLIAGDTGELFF
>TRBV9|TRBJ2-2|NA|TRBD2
TGTGCCAGCAGCCAGGGCGGCGGGAGCAACACCGGGGAGCTGTTTTTT
CASSQGGGSNTGELFF